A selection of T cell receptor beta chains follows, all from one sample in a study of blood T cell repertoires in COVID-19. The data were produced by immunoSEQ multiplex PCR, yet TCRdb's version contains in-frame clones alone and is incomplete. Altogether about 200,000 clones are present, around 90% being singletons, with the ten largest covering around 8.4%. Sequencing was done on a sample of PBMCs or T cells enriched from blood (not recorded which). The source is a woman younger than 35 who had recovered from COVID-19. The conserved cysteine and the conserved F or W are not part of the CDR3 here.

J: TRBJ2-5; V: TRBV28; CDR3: ASQPPTGRETQY
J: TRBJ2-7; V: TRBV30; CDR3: AWRTTNYEQY
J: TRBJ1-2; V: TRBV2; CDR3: ASRSGTGAGYGYT
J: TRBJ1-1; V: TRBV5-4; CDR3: ASSREGWTEAF
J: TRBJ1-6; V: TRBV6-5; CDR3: ASSQDSYNSPLH
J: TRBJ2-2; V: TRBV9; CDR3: ASSVEAGRHTGELF
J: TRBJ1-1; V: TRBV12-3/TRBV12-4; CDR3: ASSSGQGVGAF
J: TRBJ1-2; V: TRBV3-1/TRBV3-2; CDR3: ASRLGQRYGYT
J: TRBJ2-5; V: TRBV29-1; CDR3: SVAYLAVQETQY
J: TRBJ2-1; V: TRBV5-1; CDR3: ASSSGGQPGVNEQF
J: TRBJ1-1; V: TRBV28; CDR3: ASSSGDRSEAF
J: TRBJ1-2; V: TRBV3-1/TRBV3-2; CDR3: ASSLNRGFSYT
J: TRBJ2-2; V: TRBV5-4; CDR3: ASSPGFDTGELF
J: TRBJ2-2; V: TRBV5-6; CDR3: ASSLGQGSNTGELF
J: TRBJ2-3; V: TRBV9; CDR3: ASSVLSQGTDTQY
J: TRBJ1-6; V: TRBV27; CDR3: ASSLSGSSYNSPLH
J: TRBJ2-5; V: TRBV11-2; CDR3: ASSREPASKETQY
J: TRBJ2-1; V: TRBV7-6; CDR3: ASSLGGAGATYNEQF
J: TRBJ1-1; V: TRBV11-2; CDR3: ASSSRTGNTEAF
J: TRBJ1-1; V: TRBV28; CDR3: ASSSRALNTEAF
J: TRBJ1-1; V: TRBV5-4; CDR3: ASSWDRNTEAF
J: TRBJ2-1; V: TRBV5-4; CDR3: ASSRDSDSYNEQF
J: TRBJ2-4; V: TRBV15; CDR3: ATSNSRGAKNIQY
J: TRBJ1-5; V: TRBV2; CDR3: ASKASGVNQPQH
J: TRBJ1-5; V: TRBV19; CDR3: ASSETVNQPQH
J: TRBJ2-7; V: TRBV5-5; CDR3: ASSLGDYEQY
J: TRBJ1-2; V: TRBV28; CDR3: ASSQGGTFYGYT
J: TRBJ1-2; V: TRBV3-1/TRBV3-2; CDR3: ASSQDRGVIYGYT
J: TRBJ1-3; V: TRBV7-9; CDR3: ASSPWTGAGNTIY
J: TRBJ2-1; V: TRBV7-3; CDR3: ASSSAAHPGNEQF
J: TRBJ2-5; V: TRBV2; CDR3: ASSVLAGGLQETQY
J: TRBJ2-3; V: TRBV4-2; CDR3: ASTGTSGPASTDTQY
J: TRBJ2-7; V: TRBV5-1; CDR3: ASSLATEAYEQY
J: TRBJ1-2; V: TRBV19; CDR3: ASNLQGLYGYT
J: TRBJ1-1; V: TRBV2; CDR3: ARGGNTEAF
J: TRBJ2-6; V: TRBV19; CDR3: ATSRPSGANVLT
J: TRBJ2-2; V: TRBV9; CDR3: ASSVSARGRAGELF
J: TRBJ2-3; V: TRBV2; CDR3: ASSPTSGVTDTQY
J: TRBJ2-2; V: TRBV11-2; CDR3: ASSPGRGRGTGELF